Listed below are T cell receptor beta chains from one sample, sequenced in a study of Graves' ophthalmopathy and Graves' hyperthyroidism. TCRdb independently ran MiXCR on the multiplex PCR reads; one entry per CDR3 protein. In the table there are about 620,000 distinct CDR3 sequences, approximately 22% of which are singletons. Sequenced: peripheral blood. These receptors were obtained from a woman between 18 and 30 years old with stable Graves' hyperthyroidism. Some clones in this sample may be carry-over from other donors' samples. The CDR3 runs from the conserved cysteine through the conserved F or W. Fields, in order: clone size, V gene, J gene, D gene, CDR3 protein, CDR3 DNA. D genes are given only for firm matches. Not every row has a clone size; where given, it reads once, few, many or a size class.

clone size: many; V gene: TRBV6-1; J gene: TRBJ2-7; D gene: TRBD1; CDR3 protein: CASSEARWTGTYEQYF; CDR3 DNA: TGTGCCAGCAGTGAAGCGCGTTGGACAGGCACCTACGAGCAGTACTTC
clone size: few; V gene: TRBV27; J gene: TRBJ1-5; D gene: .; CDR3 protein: CASSLQRQGDQPQHF; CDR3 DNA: TGTGCCAGCAGTTTACAAAGGCAGGGCGATCAGCCCCAGCATTTT
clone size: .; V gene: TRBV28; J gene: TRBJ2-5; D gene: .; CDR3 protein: CASTQKSQTQYF; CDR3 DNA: TGTGCCAGCACCCAAAAATCCCAGACCCAGTACTTC
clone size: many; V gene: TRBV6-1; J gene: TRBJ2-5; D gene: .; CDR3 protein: CASSEIGERQETQYF; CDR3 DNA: TGTGCCAGCAGTGAAATCGGGGAACGACAAGAGACCCAGTACTTC
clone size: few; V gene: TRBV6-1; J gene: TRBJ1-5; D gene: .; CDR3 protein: CASSQTASNQPQHF; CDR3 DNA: TGTGCCAGCAGCCAGACAGCTAGCAATCAGCCCCAGCATTTT
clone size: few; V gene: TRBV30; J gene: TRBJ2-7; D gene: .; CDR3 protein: CAWQRPGIDNHYEQYF; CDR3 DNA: TGTGCCTGGCAACGACCCGGGATAGATAATCACTACGAGCAGTACTTC
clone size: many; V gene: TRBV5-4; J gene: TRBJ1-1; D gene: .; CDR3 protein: CASSAPNPVQNTEAFF; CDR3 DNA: TGTGCCAGCAGCGCACCCAACCCGGTACAGAACACTGAAGCTTTCTTT
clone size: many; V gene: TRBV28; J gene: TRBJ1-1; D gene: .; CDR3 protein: CASSLYPGTEAFF; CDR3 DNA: TGTGCCAGCAGTTTATACCCAGGGACTGAAGCTTTCTTT
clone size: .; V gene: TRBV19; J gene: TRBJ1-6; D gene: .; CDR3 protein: CASTKRGDRVSPLHF; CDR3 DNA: TGTGCCAGTACCAAGCGAGGGGATCGGGTTTCACCCCTCCACTTT
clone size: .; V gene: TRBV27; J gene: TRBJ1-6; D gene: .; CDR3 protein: CASSLLGGQGYNSPLHF; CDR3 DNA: TGTGCCAGCAGTTTATTAGGGGGGCAAGGCTATAATTCACCCCTCCACTTT
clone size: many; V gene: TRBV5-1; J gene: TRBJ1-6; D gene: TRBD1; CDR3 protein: CASSLGQGDNSPLHF; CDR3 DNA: TGCGCCAGCAGCTTGGGCCAGGGGGACAATTCACCCCTCCACTTT
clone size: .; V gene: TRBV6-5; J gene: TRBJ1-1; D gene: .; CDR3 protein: CASNSRAVVTEAFF; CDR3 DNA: TGTGCCAGCAATTCCCGGGCGGTGGTCACTGAAGCTTTCTTT
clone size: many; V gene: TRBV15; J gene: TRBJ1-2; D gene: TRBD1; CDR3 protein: CATSRSDRANYGYTF; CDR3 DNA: TGTGCCACCAGCCGGAGTGACAGGGCAAACTATGGCTACACCTTC
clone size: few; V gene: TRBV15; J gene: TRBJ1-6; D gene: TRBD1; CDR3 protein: CATSRGQGGYSPLHF; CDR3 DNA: TGTGCCACCAGCAGAGGACAGGGGGGTTATTCACCCCTCCACTTT
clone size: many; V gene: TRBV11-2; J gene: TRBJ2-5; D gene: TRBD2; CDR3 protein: CASSLDRDAGVETQYF; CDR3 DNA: TGTGCCAGCAGCTTAGATCGGGACGCGGGGGTCGAGACCCAGTACTTC
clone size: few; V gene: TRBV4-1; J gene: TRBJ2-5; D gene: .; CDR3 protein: CASSQVGRSEIQYF; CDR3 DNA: TGCGCCAGCAGCCAAGTCGGACGATCAGAGATCCAGTACTTC
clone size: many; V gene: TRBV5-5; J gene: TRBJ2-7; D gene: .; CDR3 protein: CASSYTGIGSGEQYF; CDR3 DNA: TGTGCCAGCAGCTATACAGGGATTGGCTCGGGGGAGCAGTACTTC
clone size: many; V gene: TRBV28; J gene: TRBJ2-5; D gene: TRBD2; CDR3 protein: CASSPPLAGQETQYF; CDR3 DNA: TGTGCCAGCAGTCCGCCGCTAGCGGGGCAAGAGACCCAGTACTTC
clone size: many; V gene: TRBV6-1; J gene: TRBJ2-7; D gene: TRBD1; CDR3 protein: CASTPSGQGNYEQYF; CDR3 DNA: TGTGCCAGCACCCCCTCGGGACAGGGGAACTACGAGCAGTACTTC
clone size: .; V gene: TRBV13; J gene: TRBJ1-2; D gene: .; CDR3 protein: CASSHDDGYTF; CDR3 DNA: TGTGCCAGCAGCCATGACGACGGCTACACCTTC
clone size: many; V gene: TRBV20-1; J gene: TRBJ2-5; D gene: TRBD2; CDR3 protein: CSAREAGEETQYF; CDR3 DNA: TGCAGTGCTAGAGAGGCGGGGGAAGAGACCCAGTACTTC
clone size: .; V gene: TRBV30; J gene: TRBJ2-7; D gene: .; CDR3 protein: CAWSVLGGLSYEQYF; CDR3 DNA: TGTGCCTGGAGTGTACTGGGTGGACTCTCCTACGAGCAGTACTTC
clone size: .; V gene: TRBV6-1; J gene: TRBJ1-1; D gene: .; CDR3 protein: CASEPNLDETAEAFF; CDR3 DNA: TGTGCCAGCGAGCCCAACCTGGATGAGACCGCCGAAGCTTTCTTT
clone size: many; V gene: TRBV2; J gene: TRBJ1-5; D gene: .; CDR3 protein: CASSQDSSNQPQHF; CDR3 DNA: TGTGCCAGCAGTCAGGACAGTAGCAATCAGCCCCAGCATTTT
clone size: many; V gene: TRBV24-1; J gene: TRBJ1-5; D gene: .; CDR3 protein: CATSDSETQHF; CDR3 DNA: TGTGCCACCAGTGACTCGGAGACCCAGCATTTT